This TCR beta chain emerged from a study of neurological immune-mediated disorders. This clonotype showed up many times. CDR3 length: 13 residues. The V end lost 3 bases, the J end lost 5 bases, and 10 bases lay between the germline ends. Germline assignment: CDR1 LNHDA and CDR2 SQIVND (reference sequence). cDNA was made by 5'RACE with 10-nucleotide random UMIs. TCRdb used MiXCR to reprocess the 5' RACE reads, holding one entry per CDR3 protein. The table lists tens of thousands of distinct CDR3 sequences, approximately 4% of them singletons. The clonotype originates from a woman in her fifties or sixties with multiple sclerosis. The chain has TRBV19 and TRBJ2-5; D is tentatively TRBD1 or TRBD2 (5 bases each). Sequencing used PBMCs. The chain's CDR3 is CASSIQGAETQYF. CDR3 in DNA: TGTGCCAGTAGTATTCAGGGAGCGGAGACCCAGTACTTC.